This T cell receptor (beta chain) was recovered during a study of T-cell memory formation after mild COVID-19. This clonotype was picked up one time. TCRdb independently ran MiXCR on the 5' RACE reads; one entry per CDR3 protein. This sample has about 110,000 distinct CDR3 sequences; about 20% occur once, and the top ten carry about 38%. CDR1 SGHRS and CDR2 YFSETQ come from the germline V gene. V lost 0 bases to trimming and J lost 7 bases, with 5 bases between them. The CDR3 sequence is 12 residues long. This rearrangement joins TRBV5-1 to TRBJ2-1; D is undetermined. This TCR was sampled from a man younger than 35 who had mild COVID-19 (a few samples of this study predate the infection). Cell type and time point are not known. Sequenced sample: PBMCs or a T cell subset sorted from them (not recorded which). The CDR3 coding sequence is TGCGCCAGCAGCTTGGACGGGAATGAGCAGTTCTTC. Its protein is CASSLDGNEQFF.